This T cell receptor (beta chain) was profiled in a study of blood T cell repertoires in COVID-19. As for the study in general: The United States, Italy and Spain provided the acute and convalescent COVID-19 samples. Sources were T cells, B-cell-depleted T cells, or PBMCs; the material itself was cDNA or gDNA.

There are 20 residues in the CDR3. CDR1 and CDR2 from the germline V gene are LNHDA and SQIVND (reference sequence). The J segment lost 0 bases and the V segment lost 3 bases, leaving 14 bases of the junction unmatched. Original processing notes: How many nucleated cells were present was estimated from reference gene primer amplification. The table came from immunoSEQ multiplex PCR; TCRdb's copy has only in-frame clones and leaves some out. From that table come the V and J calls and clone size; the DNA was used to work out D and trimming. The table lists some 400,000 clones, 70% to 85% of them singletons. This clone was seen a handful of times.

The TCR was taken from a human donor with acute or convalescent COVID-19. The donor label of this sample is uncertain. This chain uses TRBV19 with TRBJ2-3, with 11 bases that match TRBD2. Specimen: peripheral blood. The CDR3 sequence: CASSMRSLAGGSTSTDTQYF. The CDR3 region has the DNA TGTGCCAGTAGTATGAGATCCCTAGCGGGGGGTTCCACTAGCACAGATACGCAGTATTTT.